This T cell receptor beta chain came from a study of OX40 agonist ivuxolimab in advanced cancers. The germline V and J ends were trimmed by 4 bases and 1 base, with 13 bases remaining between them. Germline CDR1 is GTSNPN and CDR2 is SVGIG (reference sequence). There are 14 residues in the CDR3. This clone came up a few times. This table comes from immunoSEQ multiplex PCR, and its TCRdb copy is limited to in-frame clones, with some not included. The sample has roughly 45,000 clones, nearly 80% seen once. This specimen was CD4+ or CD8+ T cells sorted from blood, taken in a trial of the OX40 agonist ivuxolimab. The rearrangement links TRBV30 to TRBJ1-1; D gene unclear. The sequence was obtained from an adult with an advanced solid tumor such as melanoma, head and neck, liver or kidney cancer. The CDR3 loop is CAWNLGLANTEAFF. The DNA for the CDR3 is TGTGCCTGGAATCTAGGACTGGCGAACACTGAAGCTTTCTTT.